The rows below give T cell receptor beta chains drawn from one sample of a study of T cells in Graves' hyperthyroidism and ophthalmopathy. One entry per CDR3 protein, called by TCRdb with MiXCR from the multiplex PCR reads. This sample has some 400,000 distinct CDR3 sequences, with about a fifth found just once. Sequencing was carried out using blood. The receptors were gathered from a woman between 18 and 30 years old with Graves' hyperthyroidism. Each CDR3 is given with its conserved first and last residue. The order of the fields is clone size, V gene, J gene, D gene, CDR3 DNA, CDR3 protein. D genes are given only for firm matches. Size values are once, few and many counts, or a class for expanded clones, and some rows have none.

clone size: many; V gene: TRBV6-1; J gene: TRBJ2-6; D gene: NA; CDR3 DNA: TGTGCCGGCGGGGCCAACGTCCTGACTTTC; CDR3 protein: CAGGANVLTF
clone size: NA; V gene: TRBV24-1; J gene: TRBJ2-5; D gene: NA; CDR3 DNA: TGTGCCACCAGTGATTTGGGGTCCGGAGAGACCCAGTACTTC; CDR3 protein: CATSDLGSGETQYF
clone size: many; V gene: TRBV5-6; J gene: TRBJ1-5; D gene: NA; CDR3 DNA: TGTGCCAGCAGCTTGTCGCCGGAGGGCAATCAGCCCCAGCATTTT; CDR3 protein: CASSLSPEGNQPQHF
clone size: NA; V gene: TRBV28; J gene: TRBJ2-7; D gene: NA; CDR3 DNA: TGTGCCAGCAGTTTGAGGGTCCCAAACGAGCAGTACTTC; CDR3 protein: CASSLRVPNEQYF
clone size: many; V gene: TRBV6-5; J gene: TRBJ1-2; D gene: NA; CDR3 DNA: TGTGCCAGCAGTTACCCCCGGGGGGAGGTGGACTATGGCTACACCTTC; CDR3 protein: CASSYPRGEVDYGYTF
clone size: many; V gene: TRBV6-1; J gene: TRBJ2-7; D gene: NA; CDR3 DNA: TGTGCCAGCAGTGACCGTCACTACGAGCAGTACTTC; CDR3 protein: CASSDRHYEQYF
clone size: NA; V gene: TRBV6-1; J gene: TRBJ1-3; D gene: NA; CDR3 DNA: TGTGCCAGCAGGCCCAGGACCGTTGGAAACACCATATATTTT; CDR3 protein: CASRPRTVGNTIYF
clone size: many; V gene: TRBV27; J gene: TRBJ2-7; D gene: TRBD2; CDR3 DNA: TGTGCCAGCATTTGGGAGTCGCGGGAGGAAAACAAGCAGTACTTC; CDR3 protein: CASIWESREENKQYF
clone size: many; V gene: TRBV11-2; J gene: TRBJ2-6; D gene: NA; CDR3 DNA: TGTGCCAGCAGCTTAATGAGGGATGCCGGGCGCGGGGCCAACGTCCTGACTTTC; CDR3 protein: CASSLMRDAGRGANVLTF
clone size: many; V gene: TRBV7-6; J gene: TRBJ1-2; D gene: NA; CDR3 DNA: TGTGCCAGCAGCTTAACCCGAGGAGATGGCTACACCTTC; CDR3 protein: CASSLTRGDGYTF
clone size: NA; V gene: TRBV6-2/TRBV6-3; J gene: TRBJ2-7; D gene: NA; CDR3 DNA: TGTGCCAGCAGTTATACAGACTACGAGCAGTACTTC; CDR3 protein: CASSYTDYEQYF
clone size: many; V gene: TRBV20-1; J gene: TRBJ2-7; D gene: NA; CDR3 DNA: TGCAGTGCCAGGGTGGCCGCGGAGCAGTACTTC; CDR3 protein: CSARVAAEQYF
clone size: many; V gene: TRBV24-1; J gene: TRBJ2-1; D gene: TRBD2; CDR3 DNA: TGTGCCACCAGTGACCCGTCTAGCGGGGGGCCCAATGAGCAGTTCTTC; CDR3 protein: CATSDPSSGGPNEQFF
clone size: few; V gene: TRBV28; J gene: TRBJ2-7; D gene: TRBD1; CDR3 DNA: TGTGCCAGCAGTTTCATCTCGGGACAGGGGAACGAGCAGTACTTC; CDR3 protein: CASSFISGQGNEQYF
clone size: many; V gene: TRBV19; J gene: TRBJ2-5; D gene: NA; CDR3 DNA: TGTGCCAGTAGCCCCCTGGGGGGCCCAGAGACCCAGTACTTC; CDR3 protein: CASSPLGGPETQYF
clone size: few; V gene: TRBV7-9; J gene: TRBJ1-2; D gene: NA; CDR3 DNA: TGTGCCAGCAGCTTAAGGCGGGGGGCAGGAGGCTACACCTTC; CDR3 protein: CASSLRRGAGGYTF
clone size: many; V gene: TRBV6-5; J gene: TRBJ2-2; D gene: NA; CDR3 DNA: TGTGCCACCTCCTACTCCGCGAACACCGGGGAGCTGTTTTTT; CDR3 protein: CATSYSANTGELFF
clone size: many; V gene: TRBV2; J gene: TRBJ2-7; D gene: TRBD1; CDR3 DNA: TGTGCCAGCAGTGAATACGGGACAGTTGCCTACGAGCAGTACTTC; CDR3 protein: CASSEYGTVAYEQYF
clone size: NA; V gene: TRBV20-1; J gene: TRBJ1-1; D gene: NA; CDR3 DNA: TGCAGTGTAATGCAGGCTAACACTGAAGCTTTCTTT; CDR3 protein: CSVMQANTEAFF
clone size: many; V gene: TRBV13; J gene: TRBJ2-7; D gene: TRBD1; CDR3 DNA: TGTGCCAGCAGCGCCCAAGGGGGCAACGAGCAGTACTTC; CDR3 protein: CASSAQGGNEQYF
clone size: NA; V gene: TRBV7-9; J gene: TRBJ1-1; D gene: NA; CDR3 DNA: TGTGCCAGCAGCTTTATCCGGGGATGGACTGAAGCTTTCTTT; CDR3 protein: CASSFIRGWTEAFF
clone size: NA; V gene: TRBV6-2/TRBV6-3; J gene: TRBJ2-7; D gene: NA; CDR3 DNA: TGTGCCAGCAGTTCCCCAATTTTAAGACAAGCAGGGAAATACGAGCAGTACTTC; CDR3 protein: CASSSPILRQAGKYEQYF
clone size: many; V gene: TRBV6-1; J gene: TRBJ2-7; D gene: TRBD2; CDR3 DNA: TGTGCCAGCAGTGACCGACTAGCGGGGGGCTACGAGCAGTACTTC; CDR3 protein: CASSDRLAGGYEQYF
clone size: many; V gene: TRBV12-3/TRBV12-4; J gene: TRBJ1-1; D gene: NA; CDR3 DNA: TGTGCCAGCAGATGGGACGGTGAAGCTTTCTTT; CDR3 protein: CASRWDGEAFF
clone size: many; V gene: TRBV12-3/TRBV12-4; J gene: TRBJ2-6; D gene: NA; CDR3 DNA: TGTGCCAGCAGCGATGACAGGGACTACAGGGCTGGGGCCAACGTCCTGACTTTC; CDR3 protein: CASSDDRDYRAGANVLTF
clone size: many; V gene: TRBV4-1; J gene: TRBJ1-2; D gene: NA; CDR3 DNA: TGCGCCAGCAGCCAACACTATGGCTACACCTTC; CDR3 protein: CASSQHYGYTF
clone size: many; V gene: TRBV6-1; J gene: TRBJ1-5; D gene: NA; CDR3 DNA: NA; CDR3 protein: CASRDVGPGGRQHF
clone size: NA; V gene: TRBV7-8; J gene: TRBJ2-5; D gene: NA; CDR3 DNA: TGTGCCAGCAGCTTTCAGGGGAGGGATGAGACCCAGTACTTC; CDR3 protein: CASSFQGRDETQYF
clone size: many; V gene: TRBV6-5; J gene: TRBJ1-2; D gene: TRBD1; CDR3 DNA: TGTGCCAGCAGTAACCCGATTACAGGGGGCGCTAGGATGGGCTACACCTTC; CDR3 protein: CASSNPITGGARMGYTF
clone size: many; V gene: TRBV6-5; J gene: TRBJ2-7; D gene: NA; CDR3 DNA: TGTGCCAGCAGTTACGACAGATCCTACGAGCAGTACTTC; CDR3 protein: CASSYDRSYEQYF
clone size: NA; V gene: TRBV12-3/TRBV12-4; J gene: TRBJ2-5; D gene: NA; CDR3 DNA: TGTGCCAGCAGTACCCTTAGGTCAGGCGGGGAGACCCAGTACTTC; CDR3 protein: CASSTLRSGGETQYF
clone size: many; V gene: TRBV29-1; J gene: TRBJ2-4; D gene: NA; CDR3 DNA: TGCAGCGTTGAAGTGCCGATAGCCAAAAACATTCAGTACTTC; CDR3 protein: CSVEVPIAKNIQYF
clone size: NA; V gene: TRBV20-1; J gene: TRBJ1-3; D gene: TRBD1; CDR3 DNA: TGCAGTGCTAGCCGGGGAGGGGGCAGTGGAAACACCATATATTTT; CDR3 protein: CSASRGGGSGNTIYF
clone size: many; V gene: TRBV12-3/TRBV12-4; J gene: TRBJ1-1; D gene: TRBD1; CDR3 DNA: TGTGCCAGCAGACCGGGACAGGGGATCGAAGCTTTCTTT; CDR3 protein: CASRPGQGIEAFF
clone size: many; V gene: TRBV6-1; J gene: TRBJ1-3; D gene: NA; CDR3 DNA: TGTGCCAGCAGTGCCAGCTCTGGAAACACCATATATTTT; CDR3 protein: CASSASSGNTIYF
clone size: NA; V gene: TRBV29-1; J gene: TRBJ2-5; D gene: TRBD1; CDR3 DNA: TGCAGCGTCGGGGGACAGGGGATGGAGACCCAGTACTTC; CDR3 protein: CSVGGQGMETQYF
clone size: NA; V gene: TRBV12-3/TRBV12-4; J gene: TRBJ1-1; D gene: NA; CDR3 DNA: TGTGCCAGTTCAGGGGCAGGGAAGAGCACTGAAGCTTTCTTT; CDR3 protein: CASSGAGKSTEAFF
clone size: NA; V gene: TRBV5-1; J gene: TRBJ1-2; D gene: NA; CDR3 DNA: TGCGCCAGCAGCTTCCACAGCGATACCGGCTATGGCTACACCTTC; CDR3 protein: CASSFHSDTGYGYTF
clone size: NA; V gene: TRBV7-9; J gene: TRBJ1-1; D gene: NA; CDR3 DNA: TGTGCCAGCAGCTTATACGGGACCACCTATGAAGCTTTCTTT; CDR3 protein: CASSLYGTTYEAFF
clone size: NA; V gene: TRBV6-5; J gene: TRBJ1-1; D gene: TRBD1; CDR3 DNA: TGTGCCAGCAGTTACTTTTTAGGGGGCGACACTGAAGCTTTCTTT; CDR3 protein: CASSYFLGGDTEAFF
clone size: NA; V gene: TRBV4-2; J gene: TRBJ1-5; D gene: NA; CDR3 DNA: TGTGCCAGCAGCCAAGAGGGCAGCCGGAATCGGCCCCAGCATTTT; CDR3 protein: CASSQEGSRNRPQHF
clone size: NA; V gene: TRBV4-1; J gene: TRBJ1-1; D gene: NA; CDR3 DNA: TGCGCCAGCAGCCCACCGACAGGCTGGAACACTGAAGCTTTCTTT; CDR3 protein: CASSPPTGWNTEAFF
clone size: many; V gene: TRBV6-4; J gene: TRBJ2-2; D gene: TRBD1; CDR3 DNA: TGTGCCAGCAGTGACACAGGGGACACCGGGGAGCTGTTTTTT; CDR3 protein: CASSDTGDTGELFF
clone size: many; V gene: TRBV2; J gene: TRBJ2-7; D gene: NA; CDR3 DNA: TGTGCCAGCAGTGTTATCGGCAGGGCCTACGGGCAGTACTTC; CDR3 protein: CASSVIGRAYGQYF
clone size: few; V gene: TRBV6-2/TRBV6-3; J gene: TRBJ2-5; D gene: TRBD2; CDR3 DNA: TGTGCCAGCAGCCATCCCCCGCGGGGGGTGCAAGAGACCCAGTACTTC; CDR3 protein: CASSHPPRGVQETQYF
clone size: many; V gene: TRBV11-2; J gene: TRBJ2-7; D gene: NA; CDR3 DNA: TGTGCCAGCAGCTTAGGGGGGGATCGGGAGCAGTACTTC; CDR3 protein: CASSLGGDREQYF
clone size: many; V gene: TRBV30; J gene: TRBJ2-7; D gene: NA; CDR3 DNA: TGTGCCTGGAGTGTACTCTTCTTGAACGAGCAGTACTTC; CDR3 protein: CAWSVLFLNEQYF
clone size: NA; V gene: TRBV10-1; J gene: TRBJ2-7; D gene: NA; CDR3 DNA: TGCGCCAGCAGTGAGTCGACGATCAACGAGCAGTACTTC; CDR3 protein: CASSESTINEQYF
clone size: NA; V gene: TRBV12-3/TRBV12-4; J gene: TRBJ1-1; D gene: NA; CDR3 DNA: TGTGCCAGCAGTTTAGCGCCTAGGGCAATTGATGCTTTCTTT; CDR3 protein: CASSLAPRAIDAFF
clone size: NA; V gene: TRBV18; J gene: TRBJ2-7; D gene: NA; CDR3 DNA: TGTGCCAGCTCACCCAGGGCGTTAGGGCGAGAATACGAGCAGTACTTC; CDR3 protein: CASSPRALGREYEQYF
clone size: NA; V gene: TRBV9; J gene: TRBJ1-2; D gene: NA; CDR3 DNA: TGTGCCAGCAGCGTAGGACAATCGGGGGGGCTCTCTGGCTACACCTTC; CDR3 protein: CASSVGQSGGLSGYTF
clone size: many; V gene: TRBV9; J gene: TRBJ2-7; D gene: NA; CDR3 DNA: TGTGCCAGCAGCGGGTCAGCGGCCGACCCCTACGAGCAGTACTTC; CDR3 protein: CASSGSAADPYEQYF
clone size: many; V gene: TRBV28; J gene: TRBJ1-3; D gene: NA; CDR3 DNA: TGTGCCAGCAGTTTATTCGGCGGGATTGGAAACACCATATATTTT; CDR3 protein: CASSLFGGIGNTIYF
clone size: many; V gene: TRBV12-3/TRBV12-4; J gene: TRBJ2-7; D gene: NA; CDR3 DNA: TGTGCCAGCAGTTTAGGAGCGGCAGGGTTGGACGAGCAGTACTTC; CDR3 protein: CASSLGAAGLDEQYF